These 20 T cell receptor beta chains originate from one sample sequenced in a study of blood T cell repertoires in COVID-19. Sequencing used immunoSEQ multiplex PCR; TCRdb keeps in-frame clones, though not all of them. The sample holds 270,000 or so clones, roughly 90% seen once. The sample consisted of PBMCs or T cells enriched from blood (not recorded which). These receptors came from a man aged 35-49 years who had been exposed to COVID-19.

J is TRBJ2-4 and V is TRBV19; 7 bases match TRBD2. With 5 bases clipped from V and 3 bases from J, the junction kept 7 bases outside the gene matches. Germline CDR1 and CDR2: LNHDA and SQIVND (reference sequence). The CDR3 extends over 15 amino acids. The CDR3 nucleotides are TGTGCCAGTAGTGTCGGGGGGTCTGGCAAAAACATTCAGTACTTC. This encodes CASSVGGSGKNIQYF.

V gene TRBV7-9 combines with J gene TRBJ1-1, with 8 nucleotides matching TRBD1. Looked up from germline, CDR1 is SEHNR and CDR2 is FQNEAQ (reference sequence). CDR3 length: 12 residues. The ends lost 5 bases at V and 7 bases at J; junction bases unmatched: 3. This CDR3 is CASSPGQGEAFF. The CDR3, as DNA: TGTGCCAGCAGCCCCGGACAGGGTGAAGCTTTCTTT.

The chain uses TRBV5-4 and TRBJ2-7; tentatively, D is TRBD1 (6 bases). The length of the CDR3 is 17 residues. V dropped 0 bases and J dropped 1 base, with 17 bases sitting between them. Germline CDR1 is SGHNT and CDR2 is YYREEE (reference sequence). For the CDR3, the DNA is TGTGCCAGCAGCTTGGAATTCCGAGGACAGCAGTCCTACGAGCAGTACTTC. Amino acid sequence: CASSLEFRGQQSYEQYF.

The rearrangement joins TRBV5-4 to TRBJ2-7; perhaps TRBD1 as D (5 bases). The CDR3 extends over 16 amino acids. Germline CDR1 reads SGHNT; CDR2 reads YYREEE (reference sequence). Trimming shortened V by 1 base and J by 5 bases, and 19 bases separated the two germline ends. This chain's CDR3 is CASSLHWRSGADEQYF. The CDR3 nucleotides are TGTGCCAGCAGCTTGCACTGGCGTTCTGGGGCCGACGAGCAGTACTTC.

The rearrangement uses TRBV7-9 and TRBJ1-1, with 9 nucleotides matching TRBD1. The CDR3 runs 13 residues. Germline V gives CDR1 SEHNR, CDR2 FQNEAQ (reference sequence). V shed 7 bases and J 12 bases; nucleotides not matched to a gene: 12. The CDR3 coding sequence is TGTGCCAGCACCTACCGGGACAGGGAGGAAACTTTCTTT. Its protein product is CASTYRDREETFF.

CDR3 amino acids: CASSNAGNEQFF. The CDR3 coding sequence is TGTGCCAGCAGTAATGCAGGCAATGAGCAGTTCTTC. The rearrangement links TRBV6-2 or TRBV6-3 to TRBJ2-1, with D unclear. The CDR3 contains 12 residues. In germline, CDR1 is MNHEY, CDR2 SVGEGT. Trimming stripped 5 bases from V and 6 bases from J, with 8 bases between.

This clone was seen once. The V gene is TRBV19, the J gene TRBJ2-3; D is ambiguous. From germline, CDR1 is LNHDA and CDR2 SQIVND (reference sequence). V lost 1 base and J lost 6, with 5 bases in between. The CDR3 runs to 12 residues. CDR3 sequence: CASSIAADTQYF. DNA for the CDR3: TGTGCCAGTAGTATAGCCGCGGATACGCAGTATTTT.

In the case of this clone: Additional DNA sequences in this sample encode the identical CDR3. The chain uses TRBV18 and TRBJ2-5; D is unclear. From germline, CDR1 is KGHSH and CDR2 LQKENI. CDR3 length equals 11 residues. Trimming removed 3 bases from V and 3 bases from J, with 2 bases in between. The CDR3 nucleotides read TGTGCCAGCTCACCCGAAGAGACCCAGTACTTC. Amino acid sequence: CASSPEETQYF. Complete variable domain (other parts from reference TRBV18 and TRBJ2-5): NAGVMQNPRHLVRRRGQEARLRCSPMKGHSHVYWYRQLPEEGLKFMVYLQKENIIDESGMPKERFSAEFPKEGPSILRIQQVVRGDSAAYFCASSPEETQYFGPGTRLLVL.

The genes are TRBV11-2 and TRBJ1-1; TRBD1 aligns across 9 bases. The CDR3 extends over 15 amino acids. The J segment lost 2 bases and the V segment lost 5 bases, leaving 6 bases of the junction unmatched. In germline, CDR1 is SGHAT, CDR2 FQNNGV. The chain's CDR3 is CASSARDRENTEAFF. CDR3 DNA sequence: TGTGCCAGCAGCGCCAGGGACAGGGAAAACACTGAAGCTTTCTTT.

This chain connects TRBV6-6 to TRBJ1-2; D unresolved. The V and J ends lost 0 bases and 6 bases respectively, with 11 bases between them. Germline CDR1 and CDR2: MNHNY and SVGAGI (reference sequence). CDR3 length: 14 amino acids. CDR3 sequence reads: CASSYSVRGDGYTF. For the CDR3, the DNA is TGTGCCAGCAGTTACTCGGTTCGGGGAGATGGCTACACCTTC.

This clone has just a few counts. The chain carries TRBV27 and TRBJ2-2; a weak D match, TRBD2 (5 bases). The CDR3 loop spans 16 amino acids. The germline CDR1 and CDR2 sequences are MNHEY and SMNVEV (reference sequence). The V end was cut by 7 bases, the J end by 7 bases, with 22 bases between. CDR3 in amino acids: CASKPGFGGVNGELFF. The CDR3 coding sequence is TGTGCCAGCAAGCCCGGTTTTGGAGGTGTGAACGGGGAGCTGTTTTTT.

The V and J genes are TRBV9 and TRBJ2-1, with D possibly matching TRBD2 (6 bases). This CDR3 contains 14 residues. Trimming took off 5 bases at V and 8 bases at J, with 17 bases between the two ends. Per the germline V gene, CDR1 is SGDLS and CDR2 is YYNGEE. CDR3 sequence (DNA): TGTGCCAGCAGAGGAGAGGGCGGGAACTATGAGCAGTTCTTC. This codes for CASRGEGGNYEQFF.

This chain links TRBV20-1 with TRBJ2-7; D unresolved. Germline CDR1 DFQATT, CDR2 SNEGSKA (reference sequence). The V end was cut by 7 bases, the J end by 0 bases, with 7 bases between. The CDR3 extends over 11 amino acids. CDR3 amino acids: CSVPISYEQYF. The CDR3, as DNA: TGCAGTGTCCCCATCTCCTACGAGCAGTACTTC.

This rearrangement joins TRBV7-6 to TRBJ2-3, with TRBD2 matching 15 bases. CDR1 and CDR2 (germline): SGHVS, FNYEAQ. V lost 5 bases, J lost 2 bases, and 8 bases stayed unmatched. There are 18 residues in the CDR3. CDR3 sequence reads: CASSEIGTSGGPTDTQYF. In nucleotides, the CDR3 is TGTGCCAGCAGCGAAATTGGGACTAGCGGGGGGCCCACAGATACGCAGTATTTT. Based on the CDR3 plus reference TRBV7-6 and TRBJ2-3, the full variable domain is GAGVSQSPRYKVTKRGQDVALRCDPISGHVSLYWYRQALGQGPEFLTYFNYEAQQDKSGLPNDRFSAERPEGSISTLTIQRTEQRDSAMYRCASSEIGTSGGPTDTQYFGPGTRLTVL.

This chain joins TRBV7-3 and TRBJ2-1; 8 nucleotides align to TRBD2. Germline CDR1 reads SGHTA; CDR2 reads FQGTGA. CDR3 size: 16 residues. The junction had 6 bases not matched to a gene; V was cut back by 5 bases and J by 0 bases. CDR3 sequence (DNA): TGTGCCAGCAGCCCGACAAGCGGGGGCTCCTACAATGAGCAGTTCTTC. It translates to CASSPTSGGSYNEQFF.

The chain links TRBV7-9 to TRBJ2-1; 8 bases fit TRBD2. Germline trimming cut 8 bases from V and 4 bases from J; bases unmatched to any gene: 7. CDR1 and CDR2 from the germline V gene are SEHNR and FQNEAQ (reference sequence). The CDR3 loop spans 14 amino acids. This CDR3 reads CASDAGGPYNEQFF. CDR3 in DNA: TGTGCCAGCGATGCGGGAGGACCTTACAATGAGCAGTTCTTC.

This chain uses TRBV27 with TRBJ2-7; 7 nucleotides line up with TRBD1. Germline trimming cut 5 bases from V and 3 bases from J; bases unmatched to any gene: 7. Germline CDR1 is MNHEY and CDR2 is SMNVEV (reference sequence). The CDR3 is 14 amino acids. The DNA of the CDR3 is TGTGCCAGCAGTACCTGGGACAGACACTACGAGCAGTACTTC. It yields the protein CASSTWDRHYEQYF.

The DNA for the CDR3 is TGTGCCAGTAGTATTGGGTCACGGGGGGCAGCCTACGAGCAGTACTTC. Translated: CASSIGSRGAAYEQYF. The V call is TRBV19, the J call TRBJ2-7, with D possibly TRBD2 on 7 matching bases. In germline, CDR1 is LNHDA, CDR2 SQIVND (reference sequence). The V and J ends lost 3 bases and 2 bases respectively, with 17 bases between them. The CDR3 spans 16 residues.

This clone was detected a few times. This chain connects TRBV5-4 to TRBJ1-1; 11 nucleotides match TRBD1. Germline CDR1 is SGHNT and CDR2 is YYREEE (reference sequence). The CDR3 length is 14 residues. Unmatched junction bases numbered 8, after V lost 7 bases and J lost 6 bases. In DNA form, the CDR3 reads TGTGCCAGCCGACGGACAGGGGGCAGTTCTGAAGCTTTCTTT. Amino acids: CASRRTGGSSEAFF.

This clone is a singleton in its sample. The chain uses TRBV29-1 and TRBJ1-3; D gene uncertain. Trimming took 0 bases from V and 2 from J, leaving 5 bases between them. Germline V gene data show CDR1 as SQVTM and CDR2 as ANQGSEA. The CDR3 sequence is 13 residues long. The CDR3: CSVEEPAGNTIYF. The CDR3, as DNA: TGCAGCGTTGAAGAACCGGCTGGAAACACCATATATTTT. Supplemented by reference TRBV29-1 and TRBJ1-3, the full variable domain reads SAVISQKPSRDICQRGTSLTIQCQVDSQVTMMFWYRQQPGQSLTLIATANQGSEATYESGFVIDKFPISRPNLTFSTLTVSNMSPEDSSIYLCSVEEPAGNTIYFGEGSWLTVV.